The 9 T cell receptor beta chains given below trace back to one sample, sequenced in a study of cytotoxic CD8 clonotypes in ibrutinib-treated CLL. Libraries were prepared by immunoSEQ multiplex PCR; TCRdb keeps only in-frame clonotypes and omits some of them. The sample shows around 330,000 clones, 67% of them seen only once. The source material was PBMCs, sampled after 36 months of ibrutinib treatment. The receptor set was obtained from a human donor with chronic lymphocytic leukemia.

The count of this clone is one. The chain couples TRBV7-2 to TRBJ1-4, with 8 bases matching TRBD1. The CDR3 spans 14 residues. J was trimmed by 8 bases and V by 5 bases; bases with no gene match: 7. The V gene's germline CDR1 is SGHTA and CDR2 FQGNSA. The CDR3 sequence is CASSADRGEEKLFF. The DNA for the CDR3 is TGTGCCAGCAGCGCTGACAGGGGCGAGGAAAAACTGTTTTTT.

This chain connects TRBV2 to TRBJ2-2, with D hard to call. This CDR3 is built from 14 residues. With 5 bases removed from V and 0 bases from J, the gap between germline ends came to 7 bases. The germline gives CDR1 SNHLY, CDR2 FYNNEI. The CDR3, as DNA: TGTGCCAGCAGTCCGGAAACGAACACCGGGGAGCTGTTTTTT. The encoded protein is CASSPETNTGELFF. Combining the CDR3 with reference TRBV2 and TRBJ2-2 gives the whole variable domain EPEVTQTPSHQVTQMGQEVILRCVPISNHLYFYWYRQILGQKVEFLVSFYNNEISEKSEIFDDQFSVERPDGSNFTLKIRSTKLEDSAMYFCASSPETNTGELFFGEGSRLTVL.

The chain couples TRBV7-9 to TRBJ1-1, with a weak D call TRBD1 (6 bases). V gave up 3 bases and J gave up 0 bases, with 11 bases separating them. This CDR3 is 15 amino acids long. Germline V gene sequence: CDR1 SEHNR, CDR2 FQNEAQ (reference sequence). The CDR3 DNA reads TGTGCCAGCAGCTTGGGGGGCTCCATGAACACTGAAGCTTTCTTT. Protein sequence: CASSLGGSMNTEAFF.

Notes on this clone: Other DNA sequences in this specimen translate into the identical CDR3. V is TRBV9 and J is TRBJ2-1, with 11 bases aligning to TRBD2. This CDR3 region has 16 residues. Germline trimming cut 1 base from V and 4 bases from J; bases unmatched to any gene: 4. Germline loops: CDR1 SGDLS, CDR2 YYNGEE. The CDR3 DNA is TGTGCCAGCAGCGTAAGTGGGACTAGCGGATACAATGAGCAGTTCTTC. This translates into CASSVSGTSGYNEQFF.

The chain links TRBV11-1 to TRBJ2-6, with TRBD2 as a possible D gene (6 bases). Germline V gene lookup returns CDR1 SGHAT and CDR2 FQDESV (reference sequence). There are 19 residues in the CDR3. With 0 bases removed from V and 0 bases from J, the gap between germline ends came to 15 bases. The CDR3 DNA reads TGTGCCAGCAGCTTAGCGGGAGGCAGGTGGCGCTCTGGGGCCAACGTCCTGACTTTC. Its translation: CASSLAGGRWRSGANVLTF.

The chain recombines TRBV9 with TRBJ2-7; no reliable D call. Germline V gene lookup returns CDR1 SGDLS and CDR2 YYNGEE. The CDR3 is 13 amino acids. V was clipped by 0 bases and J by 6 bases, with 10 bases between them. CDR3 protein: CASSVDLGSEQYF. CDR3 sequence (DNA): TGTGCCAGCAGCGTAGACTTGGGCTCCGAGCAGTACTTC.

There are a few counts of this clone. V gene TRBV9 combines with J gene TRBJ2-5, with no clear D. CDR3 length equals 12 residues. Germline lookup yields CDR1 SGDLS and CDR2 YYNGEE. V lost 0 bases to trimming and J lost 4 bases, with 4 bases between them. DNA of the CDR3: TGTGCCAGCAGCGTAGAGGGAGAGACCCAGTACTTC. Encoded protein: CASSVEGETQYF. The full variable domain, with the rest looked up from reference TRBV9 and TRBJ2-5, is DSGVTQTPKHLITATGQRVTLRCSPRSGDLSVYWYQQSLDQGLQFLIQYYNGEERAKGNILERFSAQQFPDLHSELNLSSLELGDSALYFCASSVEGETQYFGPGTRLLVL.

The CDR3 here is CASSEGKGSATQETQYF. For the CDR3, the DNA is TGTGCCAGCAGTGAAGGGAAGGGTTCGGCGACCCAAGAGACCCAGTACTTC. The rearrangement joins TRBV25-1 to TRBJ2-5, with unresolved D. V gave up 2 bases and J gave up 1 base, with 17 bases separating them. Germline values: CDR1 MGHDK, CDR2 SYGVNS. The CDR3 runs to 17 residues.

V usage is TRBV13 and J usage is TRBJ2-7; TRBD1 agrees at 7 bases. The germline V gene has CDR1 PRHDT and CDR2 FYEKMQ (reference sequence). Trimming took 4 bases from V and 2 from J; bases not matched to a gene: 5. The CDR3 has 14 residues. CDR3 residues: CASSSRQGTYEQYF. The CDR3 nucleotides read TGTGCCAGCAGCTCCAGACAGGGAACCTACGAGCAGTACTTC.